The text below deals with one T cell receptor beta chain. The V gene end was trimmed by 4 bases and the J gene end by 4 bases; junction bases not matched to a gene: 10. This CDR3 spans 15 amino acids. Germline V gene sequence: CDR1 SGHRS, CDR2 YFSETQ. MiXCR, run by TCRdb on the RT-PCR reads, gives a single entry per CDR3 protein. Found here are 550,000 to 750,000 distinct CDR3 sequences, 13% to 15% of them singletons; the top ten hold roughly 3.9%. The source is a female donor in good health, serving as a healthy control. The chain couples TRBV5-1 to TRBJ1-1, with TRBD1 identical over 7 bases. Sequenced material: memory CD4+ T cells from blood. The DNA for the CDR3 is TGCGCCAGCAGCGGGGAGTCAGGGGGGACCACTGAAGCTTTCTTT. This translates into CASSGESGGTTEAFF.